This is a list of T cell receptor beta chains from one sample in a study of post-analysis software for immune sequencing data. TCRdb independently ran MiXCR on the PCR reads; one entry per CDR3 protein. The repertoire holds 380,000 or so distinct CDR3 sequences, with around 33% as singletons. Sequenced: blood. These TCRs come from a girl aged 5-17 years with multiple sclerosis. The CDR3 runs from the conserved cysteine through the conserved F or W. A D gene is named only where the DNA matches it firmly. Size is omitted from some rows. Given values are once, few, many or a class for expanded clones.

CDR3aa | CDR3nt | d_gene | j_gene | v_gene | len | abundance
CASSLTGFGTDTQYF | TGTGCCAGCAGCTTAACAGGGTTTGGCACAGATACGCAGTATTTT | . | TRBJ2-3 | TRBV7-3 | 15 | .
CASSLARDYGYTF | TGTGCCAGCAGTTTAGCCAGGGACTATGGCTACACCTTC | . | TRBJ1-2 | TRBV12-3/TRBV12-4 | 13 | .
CASSSGPPYLNYGYTF | TGTGCCAGCAGTAGCGGGCCCCCATACCTTAACTATGGCTACACCTTC | . | TRBJ1-2 | TRBV12-3/TRBV12-4 | 16 | few
CSVEDGASIPYEQYF | TGCAGCGTTGAGGATGGTGCGTCCATTCCCTACGAGCAGTACTTC | . | TRBJ2-7 | TRBV29-1 | 15 | .
CASSAGSGVWGTDTQYF | TGCGCCAGCAGTGCCGGTAGCGGGGTTTGGGGCACAGATACGCAGTATTTT | TRBD2 | TRBJ2-3 | TRBV10-2 | 17 | once
CASSSDRGNTNYEQYF | TGTGCCAGCAGTTCCGACAGGGGCAATACGAATTACGAGCAGTACTTC | TRBD1 | TRBJ2-7 | TRBV2 | 16 | .
CASAGVSGQYF | TGTGCCAGCGCAGGGGTTAGCGGGCAGTACTTC | . | TRBJ2-7 | TRBV11-2 | 11 | .
CAIRELENYGYTF | TGTGCCATCAGGGAACTGGAAAACTATGGCTACACCTTC | . | TRBJ1-2 | TRBV10-3 | 13 | few
CAWRKRGHPNQPQHF | TGTGCCTGGAGAAAACGGGGACACCCAAATCAGCCCCAGCATTTT | . | TRBJ1-5 | TRBV30 | 15 | few
CASSVASGAKAGERFF | . | . | TRBJ2-2 | TRBV9 | 16 | .
CASSLDSAGGSDYEQYF | TGTGCCAGCAGCTTAGATTCGGCAGGGGGAAGTGACTACGAGCAGTACTTC | TRBD1 | TRBJ2-7 | TRBV13 | 17 | .
CASSGAGGQETQYF | TGTGCCAGCTCCGGGGCCGGGGGTCAAGAGACCCAGTACTTC | . | TRBJ2-5 | TRBV7-8 | 14 | few
CSAPILDTQYF | TGCAGTGCTCCGATCCTAGATACGCAGTATTTT | . | TRBJ2-3 | TRBV20-1 | 11 | few
CASSPPTLQETQYF | TGTGCCAGCTCACCACCCACGCTCCAAGAGACCCAGTACTTC | . | TRBJ2-5 | TRBV18 | 14 | many
CSAALPWDRGDEQFF | TGCAGTGCTGCCCTACCTTGGGACAGGGGCGATGAGCAGTTCTTC | TRBD1 | TRBJ2-1 | TRBV20-1 | 15 | .
CASSSELRPTEQFF | TGTGCCAGCAGTTCCGAACTAAGGCCAACTGAGCAGTTCTTC | . | TRBJ2-1 | TRBV12-3/TRBV12-4 | 14 | .
CASSFSQGVNSPLHF | TGTGCCAGCAGTTTTAGTCAGGGGGTTAATTCACCCCTCCACTTT | TRBD1 | TRBJ1-6 | TRBV27 | 15 | .
CASSPRDREGETQYF | TGTGCCAGCAGCCCCCGGGACAGAGAAGGAGAGACCCAGTACTTC | TRBD1 | TRBJ2-5 | TRBV7-8 | 15 | .
CASSQDHGNSPLHF | TGCGCCAGCAGCCAAGATCACGGAAATTCACCCCTCCACTTT | . | TRBJ1-6 | TRBV4-1 | 14 | few
CASSDRRQGRGTDTQYF | TGTGCCAGCAGTGACCGCCGACAAGGGAGGGGGACAGATACGCAGTATTTT | . | TRBJ2-3 | TRBV25-1 | 17 | .
CASSPQEDTEAFF | TGTGCCAGCAGCCCCCAAGAAGACACTGAAGCTTTCTTT | . | TRBJ1-1 | TRBV7-3 | 13 | .
CASSLDWQADTFSYEQYF | TGTGCCAGCAGCTTAGATTGGCAGGCTGATACGTTCTCCTACGAGCAGTACTTC | . | TRBJ2-7 | TRBV7-9 | 18 | .
CSARGGTEAFF | TGCAGTGCTAGGGGGGGCACTGAAGCTTTCTTT | . | TRBJ1-1 | TRBV20-1 | 11 | .
CASSPWTGSDEQYF | TGTGCCAGCAGTCCATGGACAGGGTCCGACGAGCAGTACTTC | TRBD1 | TRBJ2-7 | TRBV12-3/TRBV12-4 | 14 | .
CASTGQGANQPQHF | TGTGCCAGCACTGGGCAGGGGGCTAATCAGCCCCAGCATTTT | TRBD1 | TRBJ1-5 | TRBV7-2 | 14 | .
CSAGQGTYEQYF | TGCAGTGCTGGACAGGGGACCTACGAGCAGTACTTC | TRBD1 | TRBJ2-7 | TRBV20-1 | 12 | .
CASSQDLSPWTGGAEAFF | TGCGCCAGCAGCCAAGATTTATCTCCTTGGACAGGGGGCGCGGAAGCTTTCTTT | TRBD1 | TRBJ1-1 | TRBV4-3 | 18 | .
CSGKTVNTEAFF | TGCAGCGGGAAGACGGTTAACACTGAAGCTTTCTTT | . | TRBJ1-1 | TRBV29-1 | 12 | .
CASSFGQRGVNEQFF | TGTGCCAGCAGTTTCGGACAGCGAGGGGTCAATGAGCAGTTCTTC | . | TRBJ2-1 | TRBV6-5 | 15 | few
CASAVGGAPDTQYF | TGTGCCAGCGCGGTGGGGGGCGCCCCAGATACGCAGTATTTT | . | TRBJ2-3 | TRBV7-2 | 14 | .
CASSPQTSGGSVTNTGELFF | TGCGCCAGCAGCCCACAGACTAGCGGGGGTTCCGTTACGAACACCGGGGAGCTGTTTTTT | TRBD2 | TRBJ2-2 | TRBV5-1 | 20 | .
CASSMRATSYEQYF | TGTGCCAGCAGTATGAGGGCAACCTCCTACGAGCAGTACTTC | . | TRBJ2-7 | TRBV7-2 | 14 | .
CAISDPGTAQETQYF | TGTGCCATCAGTGACCCCGGGACAGCGCAAGAGACCCAGTACTTC | TRBD1 | TRBJ2-5 | TRBV10-3 | 15 | .
CASSGTAYSNQPQHF | TGTGCCAGCAGCGGGACAGCATATAGCAATCAGCCCCAGCATTTT | TRBD1 | TRBJ1-5 | TRBV12-3/TRBV12-4 | 15 | .
CASSYSRLPPNNEQFF | TGTGCCAGCAGTTACTCGAGGCTCCCCCCCAACAATGAGCAGTTCTTC | . | TRBJ2-1 | TRBV6-5 | 16 | few
CASSQRLAVSYEQYF | TGCGCCAGCAGCCAGAGACTAGCGGTTTCCTACGAGCAGTACTTC | TRBD2 | TRBJ2-7 | TRBV4-1 | 15 | few
CASSQDRGQGREQYF | TGCGCCAGCAGCCAAGATCGAGGACAGGGTCGTGAGCAGTACTTC | TRBD1 | TRBJ2-5 | TRBV4-3 | 15 | .
CASSSTSSSYEQYF | TGCGCCAGCAGCTCGACATCGAGCTCCTACGAGCAGTACTTC | . | TRBJ2-7 | TRBV5-1 | 14 | .
CASSSQRDGYGYTF | TGTGCCAGCAGCTCCCAGAGGGACGGCTATGGCTACACCTTC | . | TRBJ1-2 | TRBV7-8 | 14 | few
CASSGATNEKLFF | TGTGCCAGCAGCGGAGCAACTAATGAAAAACTGTTTTTT | . | TRBJ1-4 | TRBV25-1 | 13 | few